The clone carrying this TCR beta chain has more than one count but fewer than ten. As yet, its antigen is unknown. The sample holds other DNA sequences that translate to the same CDR3. The sample comes from a study of T cell responses to AZD1222 COVID-19 vaccine. General observations from the study: Vaccination with two AZD1222 doses was followed by a rise in Spike-specific TCR breadth and depth.

TCRdb's table, derived via immunoSEQ multiplex PCR, lists solely in-frame clones and lacks some. The table lists around 120,000 clones, about 85% of them singletons. The CDR3 loop spans 13 amino acids. The ends were cut back, 5 bases at V and 4 bases at J, with 11 bases in the middle. This sequence joins TRBV12-3 or TRBV12-4 and TRBJ1-1; D may be TRBD1 (6 bases). This TCR derives from an adult in good health. Source: peripheral blood, taken on day 0 of AZD1222 vaccination. The CDR3 DNA is TGTGCCAGCAGTAGCACAGGGATCACTGAAGCTTTCTTT. Translating gives CASSSTGITEAFF.